Given below is one T cell receptor (beta chain) in context. V was shortened by 1 base and J by 4 bases, with 10 bases between the two germline ends. The germline gives CDR1 LGHDT, CDR2 YNNKEL (reference sequence). This CDR3 spans 14 amino acids. This specimen belongs to a study of blood T cell repertoires in COVID-19. Study-wide context: Samples representing acute and convalescent COVID-19 were sourced from the United States, Italy and Spain. From T cells, B-cell-depleted T cells, or PBMCs came the material, which was cDNA or gDNA.

Original processing notes: Scientists estimated how many nucleated cells there were by amplifying reference gene primers. TCRdb's copy holds only in-frame clones and misses some; the assay was immunoSEQ multiplex PCR. V, J and clone size are taken as reported in that table, and D and trimming were inferred from the DNA itself. Here the sample spans about 380,000 clones, 85% being singletons. This receptor was taken from a woman under 30 with acute or convalescent COVID-19. The chain combines TRBV3-1 (or the pseudogene TRBV3-2) with TRBJ1-2; D uncertain. The sequenced sample was peripheral blood. CDR3 in DNA: TGTGCCAGCAGCCAAGGACATTCCAGCTATGGCTACACCTTC. Amino acids: CASSQGHSSYGYTF.